One sample yielded the 18 T cell receptor beta chains listed below, sequenced in a study of OX40 agonist ivuxolimab in advanced cancers. The method was the immunoSEQ multiplex PCR assay. This immuneACCESS table, as held by TCRdb, lists in-frame sequences with V and J called but not all clones. Of the missing ones, under half trace to an unresolved V gene in checked studies; the others have no known cause. Present in this sample are tens of thousands of clones, approximately 90% of which were seen just once. The ten largest clonotypes hold approximately 10% of the sample. The input for sequencing was CD4+ or CD8+ T cells sorted from blood, taken in a trial of the OX40 agonist ivuxolimab. The origin of the receptors is an adult with an advanced solid tumor such as melanoma, head and neck, liver or kidney cancer.

This clone showed up just a few times. The chain joins TRBV10-3 to TRBJ2-7, with 7 positions matching TRBD2. V was clipped by 3 bases and J by 7 bases; unmatched bases: 6. Germline CDR1 and CDR2: ENHRY and SYGVKD. The CDR3 consists of 13 residues. CDR3 amino acids: CAISDGGSREQYF. The CDR3 DNA follows: TGTGCCATCAGTGATGGCGGGAGTCGAGAGCAGTACTTC.

This rearrangement joins TRBV7-9 to TRBJ1-2; 7 nucleotides agree with TRBD1. V dropped 7 bases and J dropped 7; count of bases not matched to a gene: 6. Germline V CDR1 and CDR2: SEHNR, FQNEAQ (reference sequence). There are 12 residues in the CDR3. In nucleotides, the CDR3 is TGTGCCAGCACCTACACAGGGGCTGGCTACACCTTC. Its protein is CASTYTGAGYTF. The complete variable domain, with remaining parts taken from reference TRBV7-9 and TRBJ1-2, reads DTGVSQNPRHKITKRGQNVTFRCDPISEHNRLYWYRQTLGQGPEFLTYFQNEAQLEKSRLLSDRFSAERPKGSFSTLEIQRTEQGDSAMYLCASTYTGAGYTFGSGTRLTVV.

The J gene is TRBJ2-1, the V gene TRBV11-2; 12 bases match TRBD2. The CDR3 consists of 17 residues. J gave up 8 bases and V 2 bases, and 10 bases lay outside the gene matches. Germline V CDR1 and CDR2: SGHAT, FQNNGV. In DNA, the CDR3 is TGTGCCAGCAGCTTATCTCCTAGCGGGGGGGTAGGGGATGAGCAGTTCTTC. It specifies CASSLSPSGGVGDEQFF.

The V call is TRBV5-4, the J call TRBJ2-7; the D gene is possibly TRBD1 (5 bases). The CDR3 is 13 amino acids. Looked up from germline, CDR1 is SGHNT and CDR2 is YYREEE (reference sequence). V was shortened by 3 bases and J by 3 bases, with 10 bases between the two germline ends. The CDR3 reads CASSWAGHYEQYF. In DNA, the CDR3 is TGTGCCAGCAGCTGGGCAGGGCACTACGAGCAGTACTTC.

For this clone: Sequence at one end of the junction differs from germline and may be a read error. This chain joins TRBV15 and TRBJ1-1; D possibly corresponds to TRBD1 (5 bases). This CDR3 has 14 amino acids. Germline loops: CDR1 LNHNV, CDR2 YYDKDF (reference sequence). The CDR3 reads CATSSRDVNTEAFF. In nucleotides, the CDR3 is TGTGCCACCAGCTCCCGGGACGTGAATACTGAAGCTTTCTTT.

The chain employs TRBV7-2 and TRBJ2-3; D is unclear. This CDR3 has 15 amino acids. Between the trimmed V and J ends, which lost 5 bases and 3 bases, there was a span of 15 bases. Germline V gives CDR1 SGHTA, CDR2 FQGNSA. This CDR3 reads CASSLNFVGTDTQYF. The CDR3 nucleotides read TGTGCCAGCAGCCTAAACTTCGTAGGGACAGATACGCAGTATTTT.

V is TRBV19 and J is TRBJ2-7, with D tentatively TRBD1 (6 bases). The CDR3 is 16 amino acids. Trimming took 5 bases from V and 2 from J, leaving 19 bases between them. Germline CDR1 is LNHDA and CDR2 is SQIVND (reference sequence). CDR3 sequence (DNA): TGTGCCAGTAGTCCGAGACAGGTTAGGGCCCCCTACGAGCAGTACTTC. This codes for CASSPRQVRAPYEQYF.

V gene TRBV30 combines with J gene TRBJ2-4, with D perhaps matching TRBD1 (5 bases). Germline loops: CDR1 GTSNPN, CDR2 SVGIG (reference sequence). The V and J ends lost 0 bases and 3 bases respectively, with 9 bases between them. CDR3 length: 14 residues. CDR3 region: CAWSVLQDKNIQYF. The DNA of the CDR3 is TGTGCCTGGAGTGTACTACAGGACAAAAACATTCAGTACTTC.

The chain joins TRBV27 to TRBJ1-4; weak D call: TRBD1 (6 bases). The germline V gene has CDR1 MNHEY and CDR2 SMNVEV (reference sequence). V lost 6 bases and J 5 bases, leaving 19 bases between the germline ends. This CDR3 is built from 16 residues. The CDR3 nucleotides read TGTGCCAGCAGCCAACAGGGTTGGTTCCCCAATGAAAAACTGTTTTTT. It yields the protein CASSQQGWFPNEKLFF.

V and J are TRBV5-4 and TRBJ2-1; D ambiguous. Germline V lookup: CDR1 SGHNT, CDR2 YYREEE (reference sequence). The ends were cut back, 3 bases at V and 8 bases at J, with 9 bases in the middle. The CDR3 has 12 residues. The CDR3 DNA sequence: TGTGCCAGCAGCTCCGCGACGTATGAGCAGTTCTTC. Its translation is CASSSATYEQFF.

V usage is TRBV7-9 and J usage is TRBJ2-1; 10 nucleotides line up with TRBD2. There are 16 residues in the CDR3. The V gene end was trimmed by 4 bases and the J gene end by 8 bases; junction bases not matched to a gene: 11. CDR1 SEHNR and CDR2 FQNEAQ come from the germline V gene (reference sequence). The CDR3 coding sequence is TGTGCCAGCAGCTCCTCTAGCGGGAGTTTGATGGATGAGCAGTTCTTC. Translated, it gives CASSSSSGSLMDEQFF.

The chain carries TRBV15 and TRBJ1-2, with D uncertain. CDR1 is LNHNV, CDR2 YYDKDF, per germline (reference sequence). This CDR3 spans 14 amino acids. The V end was cut by 0 bases, the J end by 8 bases, with 13 bases between. CDR3 protein: CATSRDTELRGYTF. The CDR3, as DNA: TGTGCCACCAGCAGAGATACGGAACTTCGGGGCTACACCTTC.

The chain carries TRBV27 and TRBJ2-5, with 10 bases that match TRBD1. The trim removed 3 bases at V and 5 bases at J, leaving 6 bases unmatched. Germline V lookup: CDR1 MNHEY, CDR2 SMNVEV (reference sequence). CDR3 size: 15 residues. CDR3 DNA sequence: TGTGCCAGCAGTTTGCTGACAGGGGGCCTGGAGACCCAGTACTTC. Encoded protein: CASSLLTGGLETQYF.

J is TRBJ1-1 and V is TRBV21-1. TRBV21-1 is noted as a pseudogene. The CDR3 is 16 residues long. The CDR3 protein is CASSKGEDHPLTEAFF. The CDR3 coding sequence is TGTGCCAGCAGCAAAGGGGAAGACCATCCTTTGACTGAAGCTTTCTTT.

V and J are TRBV5-1 and TRBJ1-1; 9 bases map to TRBD1. The CDR3 is 16 residues long. Germline assignment: CDR1 SGHRS and CDR2 YFSETQ. The trim removed 2 bases at V and 0 bases at J, leaving 5 bases unmatched. For the CDR3, the DNA is TGCGCCAGCAGCTTAGGGACAGGGTACATGAACACTGAAGCTTTCTTT. Translation: CASSLGTGYMNTEAFF.

The DNA for the CDR3 is TGTGCCAGCAGCCCAGAGGGCCGAGAGACCCAGTACTTC. Protein: CASSPEGRETQYF. The chain uses TRBV7-9 and TRBJ2-5; possibly TRBD2 for D (5 bases). From germline, CDR1 is SEHNR and CDR2 FQNEAQ (reference sequence). V shed 5 bases and J shed 4 bases, with 11 bases lying between them. CDR3 length: 13 residues.

This clone was seen a handful of times. The rearrangement joins TRBV6-1 to TRBJ2-2; 10 bases agree with TRBD2. Per germline, CDR1 MNHNS and CDR2 SASEGT. The V gene end was trimmed by 0 bases and the J gene end by 3 bases; junction bases not matched to a gene: 1. The CDR3 contains 16 residues. In DNA, the CDR3 is TGTGCCAGCAGTGAAGCAGCGGGGGGGGACACCGGGGAGCTGTTTTTT. Encoded protein: CASSEAAGGDTGELFF.

The chain recombines TRBV29-1 with TRBJ1-1, with D possibly matching TRBD1 (5 bases). The CDR3 runs 12 residues. The germline V gene has CDR1 SQVTM and CDR2 ANQGSEA. Deletions cut 4 bases from V and 4 bases from J, with 10 bases between. CDR3 nucleotides: TGCAGCGTTGCGGCAGGGTTCACTGAAGCTTTCTTT. It yields the protein CSVAAGFTEAFF.